Listed below are T cell receptor beta chains from one sample, sequenced in a study of blood T cell repertoires in COVID-19. The method was immunoSEQ multiplex PCR; TCRdb's version includes in-frame clones alone and lacks a portion of them. The repertoire holds nearly 300,000 clones, with approximately 84% as singletons. Sequencing was carried out using peripheral blood. The receptor set was obtained from a human donor with COVID-19, enrolled during active disease. The donor label of this sample is uncertain. The CDR3 runs from the conserved cysteine through the conserved F or W. The order of the fields is clone size, J gene, D gene, V gene, CDR3 DNA, CDR3 protein. The D gene is left open where the match is weak. Clone size is not always given. Where it is, it says once, few, many or a class for expanded clones.

abundance: -; j_gene: TRBJ2-3; d_gene: TRBD2; v_gene: TRBV10-1; CDR3nt: TGCGCCAGCAGTGACGGGCTAGCGGGCTACACAGATACGCAGTATTTT; CDR3aa: CASSDGLAGYTDTQYF
abundance: -; j_gene: TRBJ1-3; d_gene: -; v_gene: TRBV28; CDR3nt: TGTGCCAGCAGCCCCCGAGGGTGGGGGGGGAGAAACACCATATATTTT; CDR3aa: CASSPRGWGGRNTIYF
abundance: -; j_gene: TRBJ2-2; d_gene: TRBD1; v_gene: TRBV7-7; CDR3nt: TGTGCTAGCAGCCCAGACAGGGGAAACACCGGGGAGCTGTTTTTT; CDR3aa: CASSPDRGNTGELFF
abundance: -; j_gene: TRBJ2-1; d_gene: TRBD2; v_gene: TRBV29-1; CDR3nt: TGCAGCGGCTTCGGACTAGCGGGCTCCTACAATGAGCAGTTCTTC; CDR3aa: CSGFGLAGSYNEQFF
abundance: -; j_gene: TRBJ1-4; d_gene: -; v_gene: TRBV3-1/TRBV3-2; CDR3nt: TGTGCCAGCAGCCAAGAGGTCGGGTATGAAAAACTGTTTTTT; CDR3aa: CASSQEVGYEKLFF
abundance: once; j_gene: TRBJ2-6; d_gene: -; v_gene: TRBV9; CDR3nt: TGTGCCAGCAGCCGTACGGGCTCTGGGGCCAACGTCCTGACTTTC; CDR3aa: CASSRTGSGANVLTF
abundance: -; j_gene: TRBJ2-1; d_gene: TRBD2; v_gene: TRBV7-3; CDR3nt: TGTGCCAGCAGCTTAGCGGGAGGGACCTACAATGAGCAGTTCTTC; CDR3aa: CASSLAGGTYNEQFF
abundance: once; j_gene: TRBJ1-6; d_gene: -; v_gene: TRBV11-2; CDR3nt: TGTGCCAGCAGCTTTTTCCTAAGAAGGGAGTCACCCCTCCACTTT; CDR3aa: CASSFFLRRESPLHF
abundance: -; j_gene: TRBJ1-4; d_gene: TRBD1; v_gene: TRBV30; CDR3nt: TGTGCCTGGAGTAAGGGGGCGATGAGAAAGAATGAAAAACTGTTTTTT; CDR3aa: CAWSKGAMRKNEKLFF
abundance: -; j_gene: TRBJ1-1; d_gene: TRBD1; v_gene: TRBV11-1; CDR3nt: TGTGCCAGCAGCTCCACTGGACAGGGAAGAACTGAAGCTTTCTTT; CDR3aa: CASSSTGQGRTEAFF
abundance: -; j_gene: TRBJ1-6; d_gene: -; v_gene: TRBV28; CDR3nt: TGTGCCCGAGCTAGGACCTATAATTCACCCCTCCACTTT; CDR3aa: CARARTYNSPLHF
abundance: -; j_gene: TRBJ1-2; d_gene: TRBD1; v_gene: TRBV7-3; CDR3nt: TGTGCCAGCAGCTTAACGTCAGGGGACAGTTATGGCTACACCTTC; CDR3aa: CASSLTSGDSYGYTF
abundance: -; j_gene: TRBJ1-6; d_gene: TRBD1; v_gene: TRBV7-9; CDR3nt: TGTGCCAGCAGTCCGGGGACGGGACAGGCTAATTCACCCCTCCACTTT; CDR3aa: CASSPGTGQANSPLHF
abundance: -; j_gene: TRBJ1-5; d_gene: TRBD1; v_gene: TRBV28; CDR3nt: TGTGCCAGCAGTAGGTCGACAGGGTCTAATCAGCCCCAGCATTTT; CDR3aa: CASSRSTGSNQPQHF
abundance: -; j_gene: TRBJ2-2; d_gene: TRBD2; v_gene: TRBV11-2; CDR3nt: TGTGCCAGCAGCCCGGGACTAGCGGGAACGAACACCGGGGAGCTGTTTTTT; CDR3aa: CASSPGLAGTNTGELFF
abundance: -; j_gene: TRBJ2-1; d_gene: -; v_gene: TRBV11-3; CDR3nt: TGTGCCAGCAGCGAAACAGGGGGGGTCTACAATGAGCAGTTCTTC; CDR3aa: CASSETGGVYNEQFF
abundance: -; j_gene: TRBJ2-1; d_gene: -; v_gene: TRBV19; CDR3nt: TGTGCCAGTAGTTCTAGGACTAACCCGGCGTTCTTC; CDR3aa: CASSSRTNPAFF
abundance: -; j_gene: TRBJ2-7; d_gene: TRBD1; v_gene: TRBV7-3; CDR3nt: TGTGCCAGCAGCGGCACCCCGGGACAGGGGGGGGAGCAGTACTTC; CDR3aa: CASSGTPGQGGEQYF
abundance: -; j_gene: TRBJ2-3; d_gene: -; v_gene: TRBV4-3; CDR3nt: TGCGCCAGCAGCCAAGATCTTGTTCCAGATACGCAGTATTTT; CDR3aa: CASSQDLVPDTQYF
abundance: -; j_gene: TRBJ1-1; d_gene: TRBD1; v_gene: TRBV29-1; CDR3nt: TGCAGCGTACAACAGGGGGGGGACACTGAAGCTTTCTTT; CDR3aa: CSVQQGGDTEAFF
abundance: -; j_gene: TRBJ1-3; d_gene: -; v_gene: TRBV19; CDR3nt: TGTGCCAGTAGTCCTACAGGAGATCCTGGAAACACCATATATTTT; CDR3aa: CASSPTGDPGNTIYF
abundance: -; j_gene: TRBJ2-5; d_gene: -; v_gene: TRBV7-8; CDR3nt: TGTGCCAGCAGTCAACAGGGCCTAAGTCCCCAGTACTTC; CDR3aa: CASSQQGLSPQYF
abundance: -; j_gene: TRBJ2-7; d_gene: TRBD1; v_gene: TRBV29-1; CDR3nt: TGCAGCGTTGTTCCAGGGGGCAGGGAGCAGTACTTC; CDR3aa: CSVVPGGREQYF
abundance: -; j_gene: TRBJ1-2; d_gene: -; v_gene: TRBV29-1; CDR3nt: TGCAGCGTTGATCTTGGGGGCCGCGGCTACACCTTC; CDR3aa: CSVDLGGRGYTF
abundance: -; j_gene: TRBJ1-2; d_gene: TRBD1; v_gene: TRBV10-3; CDR3nt: TGTGCCATCAGTGAGTCGGGGGACAGGGAAGGTGGCTACACCTTC; CDR3aa: CAISESGDREGGYTF
abundance: -; j_gene: TRBJ1-1; d_gene: -; v_gene: TRBV27; CDR3nt: TGTGCCAGCCTGCGGGCAGGGAACACTGAAGCTTTCTTT; CDR3aa: CASLRAGNTEAFF
abundance: -; j_gene: TRBJ2-7; d_gene: -; v_gene: TRBV3-1/TRBV3-2; CDR3nt: TGTGCCAGCAGCCAAGTGTACTACGAGCAGTACTTC; CDR3aa: CASSQVYYEQYF
abundance: -; j_gene: TRBJ1-2; d_gene: -; v_gene: TRBV12-3/TRBV12-4; CDR3nt: TGTGCCAGCAGGACAGGTCAGGATGGCTACACCTTC; CDR3aa: CASRTGQDGYTF
abundance: -; j_gene: TRBJ2-2; d_gene: -; v_gene: TRBV9; CDR3nt: TGTGCCAGCAGCCCTCCGGGATGGGCCGGGGAGCTGTTTTTT; CDR3aa: CASSPPGWAGELFF
abundance: -; j_gene: TRBJ1-1; d_gene: TRBD1; v_gene: TRBV7-9; CDR3nt: TGTGCCAGCAGCTTAGGAAGCAACAGGGGTGGCACTGAAGCTTTCTTT; CDR3aa: CASSLGSNRGGTEAFF
abundance: -; j_gene: TRBJ2-3; d_gene: -; v_gene: TRBV3-1/TRBV3-2; CDR3nt: TGTGCCAGCAGCCAAGCCCAACTAGGAGGAGATACGCAGTATTTT; CDR3aa: CASSQAQLGGDTQYF